These T cell receptor beta chains were read from a single sample in a study of T cell responses to AZD1222 COVID-19 vaccine. The assay was immunoSEQ multiplex PCR, and TCRdb's table has in-frame clones only and misses some. Of some 97,000 clones listed, around 87% are singletons. Here the sequenced sample was peripheral blood, taken on day 0 of AZD1222 vaccination. All receptors derive from an adult in good health. Both conserved end residues are part of each CDR3. The D gene is left open where the match is weak. Size tells how often a clone was seen (once, few, many) or the class of an expanded clone, and some rows leave it out.

d_call: TRBD1
j_call: TRBJ1-2
clone_size: -
v_call: TRBV10-2
cdr3_aa: CASTPRDRGYGYTF
cdr3_nt: TGCGCCAGCACCCCCCGGGACAGGGGCTATGGCTACACCTTC

d_call: -
j_call: TRBJ1-1
clone_size: -
v_call: TRBV19
cdr3_aa: CASSPLQPNTEAFF
cdr3_nt: TGTGCCAGTAGTCCCTTGCAGCCGAACACTGAAGCTTTCTTT

d_call: -
j_call: TRBJ1-1
clone_size: -
v_call: TRBV5-1
cdr3_aa: CASSQRENTEAFF
cdr3_nt: TGCGCCAGCAGCCAGAGGGAGAACACTGAAGCTTTCTTT

d_call: TRBD1
j_call: TRBJ2-7
clone_size: -
v_call: TRBV18
cdr3_aa: CASSREGQVFSYEQYF
cdr3_nt: TGTGCCAGCTCACGAGAGGGACAGGTGTTCTCCTACGAGCAGTACTTC

d_call: -
j_call: TRBJ1-1
clone_size: -
v_call: TRBV7-2
cdr3_aa: CASSTSRQVNTEAFF
cdr3_nt: TGTGCCAGCAGCACTAGCCGACAGGTGAACACTGAAGCTTTCTTT

d_call: -
j_call: TRBJ1-2
clone_size: -
v_call: TRBV28
cdr3_aa: CASSLDSSHYGYTF
cdr3_nt: TGTGCCAGCAGTTTGGACAGTTCTCACTATGGCTACACCTTC

d_call: TRBD2
j_call: TRBJ2-1
clone_size: -
v_call: TRBV7-7
cdr3_aa: CASSLEVAGGRNEQFF
cdr3_nt: TGTGCTAGCAGCTTAGAGGTAGCGGGGGGGCGAAATGAGCAGTTCTTC

d_call: TRBD1
j_call: TRBJ1-1
clone_size: once
v_call: TRBV18
cdr3_aa: CASSPGGTGSWAFF
cdr3_nt: TGTGCCAGCTCACCTGGGGGGACAGGGTCTTGGGCTTTCTTT

d_call: -
j_call: TRBJ2-5
clone_size: -
v_call: TRBV6-5
cdr3_aa: CASTPRQETQYF
cdr3_nt: TGTGCCAGTACGCCAAGACAAGAGACCCAGTACTTC

d_call: TRBD1
j_call: TRBJ1-2
clone_size: once
v_call: TRBV19
cdr3_aa: CASADRVFGYTF
cdr3_nt: TGTGCCAGTGCGGACAGGGTCTTTGGCTACACCTTC

d_call: -
j_call: TRBJ1-1
clone_size: -
v_call: TRBV6-4
cdr3_aa: CASSTEMNTEAFF
cdr3_nt: TGTGCCAGCAGTACAGAAATGAACACTGAAGCTTTCTTT